This T cell receptor (beta chain) was sequenced for a study of monozygotic twins with inflammatory bowel disease. The CDR3 spans 14 residues. The germline gives CDR1 SNHLY, CDR2 FYNNEI. TCRdb reprocessed the 5' RACE reads; each CDR3 protein has one entry and no DNA is given. The repertoire table contains a few hundred thousand distinct CDR3 sequences. V is TRBV2 and J is TRBJ2-3; TCRdb returns TRBD1, unconfirmable since there is no DNA. This sequence was found in a human donor with ulcerative colitis or Crohn's disease, or a healthy co-twin of an affected twin (not recorded which). Sequenced material: blood. The CDR3 protein is CASRRRGGTDTQYF.